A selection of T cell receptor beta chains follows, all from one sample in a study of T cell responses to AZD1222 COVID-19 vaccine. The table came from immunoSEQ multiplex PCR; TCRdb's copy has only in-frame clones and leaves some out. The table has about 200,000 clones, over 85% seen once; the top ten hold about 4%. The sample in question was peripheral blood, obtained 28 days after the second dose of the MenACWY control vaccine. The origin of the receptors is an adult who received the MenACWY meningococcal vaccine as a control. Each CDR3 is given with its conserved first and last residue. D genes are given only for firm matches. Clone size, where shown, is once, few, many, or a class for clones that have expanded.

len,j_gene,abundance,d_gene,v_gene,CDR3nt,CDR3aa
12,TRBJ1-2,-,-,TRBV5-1,TGCGCCAGCAGCGCTGGACAGTATGGCTACACCTTC,CASSAGQYGYTF
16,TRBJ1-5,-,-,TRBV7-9,TGTGCCAGCAGCCCTTGGGGGGGCGGAAGCAATCAGCCCCAGCATTTT,CASSPWGGGSNQPQHF
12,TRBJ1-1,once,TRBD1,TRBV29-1,TGCAGCGTTGCTGCAGGGGGCACTGAAGCTTTCTTT,CSVAAGGTEAFF
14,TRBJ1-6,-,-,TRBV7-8,TGTGCCAGCAGCTTAGATGGCTATAATTCACCCCTCCACTTT,CASSLDGYNSPLHF
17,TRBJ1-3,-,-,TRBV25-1,TGTGCCAGCAGTGAACAAGGGGGGGTAGGCTCTGGAAACACCATATATTTT,CASSEQGGVGSGNTIYF
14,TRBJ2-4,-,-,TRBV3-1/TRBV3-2,TGTGCCAGCAGGACTTCTCAGGGTTCTGACATTCAGTACTTC,CASRTSQGSDIQYF
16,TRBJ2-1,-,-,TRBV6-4,TGTGCCAGCAGTGACTCGAAGCTTGGAGGGGGCGATGAGCAGTTCTTC,CASSDSKLGGGDEQFF
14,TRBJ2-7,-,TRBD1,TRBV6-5,TGTGCCAGCAGAGAGACAGGGGGCATTTACGAGCAGTACTTC,CASRETGGIYEQYF
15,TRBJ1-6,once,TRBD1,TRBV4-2,TGTGCCAGCAGCCAAGAGGACAGGGACGATTCACCCCTCCACTTT,CASSQEDRDDSPLHF
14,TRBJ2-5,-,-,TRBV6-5,TGTGCCAGCAGGGGAAGTCCCCCACAAGAGACCCAGTACTTC,CASRGSPPQETQYF
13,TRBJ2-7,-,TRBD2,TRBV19,TGTGCCAGCGCTAGCGGTTTAGCCTACGAGCAGTACTTC,CASASGLAYEQYF
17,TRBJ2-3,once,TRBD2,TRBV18,TGTGCCAGCTCACCACTCTGGGCGGGAGCGGGCACAGATACGCAGTATTTT,CASSPLWAGAGTDTQYF
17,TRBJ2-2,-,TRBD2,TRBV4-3,TGCGCCAGCAGCCAAGGGGGGACTAGCGGAAACACCGGGGAGCTGTTTTTT,CASSQGGTSGNTGELFF
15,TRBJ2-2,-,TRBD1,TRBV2,TGTGCCAGCTCCGGAGACAGGGGGCATACCGGGGAGCTGTTTTTT,CASSGDRGHTGELFF
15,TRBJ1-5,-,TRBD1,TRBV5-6,TGTGCCAGCAGCTTACAGGGGCCTAGCAATCAGCCCCAGCATTTT,CASSLQGPSNQPQHF
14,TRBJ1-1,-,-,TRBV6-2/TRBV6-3,TGTGCCAGCAGTTACTTACAAGAGAACACTGAAGCTTTCTTT,CASSYLQENTEAFF
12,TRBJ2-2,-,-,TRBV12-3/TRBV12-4,TGTGCCACCCGTACGAACACCGGGGAGCTGTTTTTT,CATRTNTGELFF
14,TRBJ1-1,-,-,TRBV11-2,TGTGCCAGTAGTCTCTGGGGGTTGAACACTGAAGCTTTCTTT,CASSLWGLNTEAFF
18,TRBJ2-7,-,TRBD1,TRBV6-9,TGTGCCAGCAGTTATCTATGGACAGGGGGCGACCTCCCCTACGAGCAGTACTTC,CASSYLWTGGDLPYEQYF
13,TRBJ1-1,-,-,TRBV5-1,TGCGCCAGCAGCCCCTTAGGGGGCACTGAAGCTTTCTTT,CASSPLGGTEAFF
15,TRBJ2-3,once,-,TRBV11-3,TGTGCCAGCAGCTTAGGGACTGGTGCCGCAGATACGCAGTATTTT,CASSLGTGAADTQYF
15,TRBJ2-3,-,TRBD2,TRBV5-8,TGTGCCAGCAGCCCGTTCATAGCGGGAGATGATACGCAGTATTTT,CASSPFIAGDDTQYF
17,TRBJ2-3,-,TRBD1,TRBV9,TGTGCCAGCAGCTCTAAAGGGACAGGGGAAGGAACAGATACGCAGTATTTT,CASSSKGTGEGTDTQYF
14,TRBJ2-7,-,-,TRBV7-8,TGTGCCAGCAGCTTCGGGGACACCTCCTACGAGCAGTACTTC,CASSFGDTSYEQYF
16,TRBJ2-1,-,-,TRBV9,TGTGCCAGCACCCCGAGTGAGGGAAAGGCATACAATGAGCAGTTCTTC,CASTPSEGKAYNEQFF
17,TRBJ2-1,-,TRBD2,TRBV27,TGTGCCAGCAGTTACCTAGCGGGCCTCGCCTCCTACAATGAGCAGTTCTTC,CASSYLAGLASYNEQFF
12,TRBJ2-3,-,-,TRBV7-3,TGTGCCAGCAGCCGGGATGCAGATACGCAGTATTTT,CASSRDADTQYF
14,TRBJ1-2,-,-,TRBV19,TGTGCCAGTAGTATCGGGTCCGGTACCTATGGCTACACCTTC,CASSIGSGTYGYTF
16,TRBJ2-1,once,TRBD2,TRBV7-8,TGTGCCAGCAGCTTATCGGTAGCGGGTGGCTTGAATGAGCAGTTCTTC,CASSLSVAGGLNEQFF
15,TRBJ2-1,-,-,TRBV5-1,TGCGCCAGCAGGACGATCGGGGGTGGGGCTCCCGAGCAGTTCTTC,CASRTIGGGAPEQFF
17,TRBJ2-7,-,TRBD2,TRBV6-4,TGTGCCAGCAGTGAATGTCGCCTAGCGGGAGTAAGGCACGAGCAGTACTTC,CASSECRLAGVRHEQYF
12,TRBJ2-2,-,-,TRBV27,TGTGCCAGCAGTAAGAACACCGGGGAGCTGTTTTTT,CASSKNTGELFF
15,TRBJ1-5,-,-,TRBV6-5,TGTGCCAGCAGTACTCCTGGGGGGAAGGGCCAGCCCCAGCATTTT,CASSTPGGKGQPQHF
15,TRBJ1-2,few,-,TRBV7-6,TGTGCCAGCAGCTTAGGTCTGGGGGGGGCGAGTGGCTACACCTTC,CASSLGLGGASGYTF
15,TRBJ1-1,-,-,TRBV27,TGTGCCAGCAGTTTATCGGGGGCGGGGAACACTGAAGCTTTCTTT,CASSLSGAGNTEAFF
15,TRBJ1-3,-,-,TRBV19,TGTGCCAGTAGTATAGATCAGAGAGCCGGAAACACCATATATTTT,CASSIDQRAGNTIYF
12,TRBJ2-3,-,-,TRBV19,TGTGCCAGTAGTACCCAGGGAGATACGCAGTATTTT,CASSTQGDTQYF
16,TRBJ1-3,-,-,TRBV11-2,TGTGCCAGCAGCTCGTCCGGGACGGATTCTGGAAACACCATATATTTT,CASSSSGTDSGNTIYF
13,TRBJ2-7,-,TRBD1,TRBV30,TGTGCCTGGATCGTGACAGGGGGAGGCGAGCAGTACTTC,CAWIVTGGGEQYF
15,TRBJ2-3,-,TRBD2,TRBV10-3,TGTGCCATCACCGGGGAGCGGGAGGAGGCAGATACGCAGTATTTT,CAITGEREEADTQYF
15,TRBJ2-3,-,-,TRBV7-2,TGTGCCAGCAGCGGCCAAGGGGGTCGCGCAGATACGCAGTATTTT,CASSGQGGRADTQYF
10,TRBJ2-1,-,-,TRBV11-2,TGTGCCAGCAGCTTTGATGAGCAGTTCTTC,CASSFDEQFF
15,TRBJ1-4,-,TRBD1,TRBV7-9,TGTGCCAGCAGCCGCAGACAGGGGGCGGGTGAAAAACTGTTTTTT,CASSRRQGAGEKLFF
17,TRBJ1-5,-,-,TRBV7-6,TGTGCCAGCAGCTTAGACCAGTGGGGCCTTAGCAATCAGCCCCAGCATTTT,CASSLDQWGLSNQPQHF
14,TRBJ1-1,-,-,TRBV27,TGTGCCAGCAGTTTGAGTGGGGGCAACACTGAAGCTTTCTTT,CASSLSGGNTEAFF
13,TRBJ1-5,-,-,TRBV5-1,TGCGCCAGCAGCTTGGCCGCGGGGCAGCCCCAGCATTTT,CASSLAAGQPQHF
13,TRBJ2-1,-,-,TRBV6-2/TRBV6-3,TGTGCCAGCAGTTGGCTTGACAGTGGCGAGCAGTTCTTC,CASSWLDSGEQFF
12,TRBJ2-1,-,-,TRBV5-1,TGCGCCAGCAGCTTGTCACTCACTGAGCAGTTCTTC,CASSLSLTEQFF
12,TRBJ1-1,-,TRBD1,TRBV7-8,TGTGCCAGCAGCCCCAGGACAGGGGAAGCTTTCTTT,CASSPRTGEAFF
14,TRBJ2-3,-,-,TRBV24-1,TGTGCCACCAGTGATCCGTCAGGCACAGATACGCAGTATTTT,CATSDPSGTDTQYF
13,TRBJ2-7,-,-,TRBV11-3,TGTGCCAGCAGCTGGGAGGAGCCCTACGAGCAGTACTTC,CASSWEEPYEQYF
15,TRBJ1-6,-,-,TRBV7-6,TGTGCCAGCAGCTTAGCGCAGGGTTCGAATTCACCCCTCCACTTT,CASSLAQGSNSPLHF
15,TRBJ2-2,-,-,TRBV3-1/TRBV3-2,TGTGCCAGCAGCCCGGTGAGGGTGAACACCGGGGAGCTGTTTTTT,CASSPVRVNTGELFF
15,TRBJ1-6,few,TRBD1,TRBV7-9,TGTGCCAGCAGCCCAACTGGGACAGTTTTTTCACCCCTCCACTTT,CASSPTGTVFSPLHF
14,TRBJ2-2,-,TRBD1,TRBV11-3,TGTGCCAGCAGCTTCGGCAGGGGGATCGGGGAGCTGTTTTTT,CASSFGRGIGELFF
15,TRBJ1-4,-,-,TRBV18,TGTGCCAGCTCACCACCAGGGCGGACTAATGAAAAACTGTTTTTT,CASSPPGRTNEKLFF
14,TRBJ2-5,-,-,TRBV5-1,TGCGCCAGCAGCACCTCCGGGACTCGGGAGACCCAGTACTTC,CASSTSGTRETQYF